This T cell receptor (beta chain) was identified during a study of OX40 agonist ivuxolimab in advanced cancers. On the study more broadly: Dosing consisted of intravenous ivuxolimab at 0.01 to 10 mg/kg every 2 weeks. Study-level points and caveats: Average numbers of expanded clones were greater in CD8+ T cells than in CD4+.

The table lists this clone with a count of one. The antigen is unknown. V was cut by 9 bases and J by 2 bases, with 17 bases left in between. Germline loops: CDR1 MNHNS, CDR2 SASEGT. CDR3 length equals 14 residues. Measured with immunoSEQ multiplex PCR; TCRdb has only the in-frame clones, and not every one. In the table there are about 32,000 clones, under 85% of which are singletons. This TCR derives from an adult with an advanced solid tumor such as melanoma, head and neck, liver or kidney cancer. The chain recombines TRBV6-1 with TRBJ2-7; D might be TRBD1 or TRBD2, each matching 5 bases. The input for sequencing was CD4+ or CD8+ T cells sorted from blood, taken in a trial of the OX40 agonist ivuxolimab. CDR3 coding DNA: TGTGCCAGTGAACGGGAAGGGACCGCCTACGAGCAGTACTTC. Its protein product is CASEREGTAYEQYF.